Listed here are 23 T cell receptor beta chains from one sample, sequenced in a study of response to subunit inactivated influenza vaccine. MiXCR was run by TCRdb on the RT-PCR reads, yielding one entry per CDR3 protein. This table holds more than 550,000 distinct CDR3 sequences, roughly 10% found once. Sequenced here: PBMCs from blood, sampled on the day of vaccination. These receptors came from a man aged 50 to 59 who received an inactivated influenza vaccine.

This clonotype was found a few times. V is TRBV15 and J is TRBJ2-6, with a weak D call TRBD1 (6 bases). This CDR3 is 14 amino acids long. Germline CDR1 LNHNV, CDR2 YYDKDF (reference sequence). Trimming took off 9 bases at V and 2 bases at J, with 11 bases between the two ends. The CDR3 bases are TGTGCCACAAGGCCAGGGGCTGGGGCCAACGTCCTGACTTTC. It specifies CATRPGAGANVLTF.

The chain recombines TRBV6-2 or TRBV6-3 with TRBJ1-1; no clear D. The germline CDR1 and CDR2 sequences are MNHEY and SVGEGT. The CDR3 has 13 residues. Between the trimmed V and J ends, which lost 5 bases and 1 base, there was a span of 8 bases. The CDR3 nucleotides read TGTGCCAGCAGTGCTAACAGGAACACTGAAGCTTTCTTT. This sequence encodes CASSANRNTEAFF.

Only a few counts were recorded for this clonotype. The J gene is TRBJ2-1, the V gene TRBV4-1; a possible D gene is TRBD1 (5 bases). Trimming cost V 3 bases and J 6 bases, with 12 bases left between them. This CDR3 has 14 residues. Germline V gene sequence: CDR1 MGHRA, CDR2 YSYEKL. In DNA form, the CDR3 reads TGCGCCAGCAGCCACCGAGACAGACCCAATGAGCAGTTCTTC. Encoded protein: CASSHRDRPNEQFF.

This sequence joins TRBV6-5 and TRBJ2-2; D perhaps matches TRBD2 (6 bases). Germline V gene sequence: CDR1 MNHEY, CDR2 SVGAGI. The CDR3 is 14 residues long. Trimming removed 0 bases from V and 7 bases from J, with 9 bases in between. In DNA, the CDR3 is TGTGCCAGCAGTTACTCGTGGGGAGGCGGGGAGCTGTTTTTT. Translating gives CASSYSWGGGELFF.

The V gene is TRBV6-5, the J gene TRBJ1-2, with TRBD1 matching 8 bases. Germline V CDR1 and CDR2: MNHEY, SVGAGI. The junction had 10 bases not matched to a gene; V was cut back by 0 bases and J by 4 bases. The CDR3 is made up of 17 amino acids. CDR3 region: CASSYSSAGGGSYGYTF. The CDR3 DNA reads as TGTGCCAGCAGTTACTCGAGCGCAGGGGGCGGGAGCTATGGCTACACCTTC.

For the CDR3, the DNA is TGTGCCAGCAGCCCTAGCGGGGGGCCCCGGAAGTTCTTC. It codes for CASSPSGGPRKFF. J is TRBJ2-1 and V is TRBV7-9, with 11 bases that match TRBD2. The V gene's germline CDR1 is SEHNR and CDR2 FQNEAQ (reference sequence). J was trimmed by 14 bases and V by 5 bases; bases with no gene match: 8. The CDR3 has 13 residues. Full variable domain (remainder filled in from reference TRBV7-9 and TRBJ2-1): DTGVSQNPRHKITKRGQNVTFRCDPISEHNRLYWYRQTLGQGPEFLTYFQNEAQLEKSRLLSDRFSAERPKGSFSTLEIQRTEQGDSAMYLCASSPSGGPRKFFGPGTRLTVL.

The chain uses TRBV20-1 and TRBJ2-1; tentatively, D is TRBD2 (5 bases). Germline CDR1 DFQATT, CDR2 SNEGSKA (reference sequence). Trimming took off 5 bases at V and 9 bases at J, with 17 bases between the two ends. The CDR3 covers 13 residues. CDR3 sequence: CSAVSGGRGEQFF. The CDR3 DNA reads TGCAGTGCTGTAAGCGGCGGACGGGGTGAGCAGTTCTTC.

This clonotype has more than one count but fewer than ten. As DNA, the CDR3 is TGTGCCAGCGGGGACAGGACCCAGTACTTC. Amino acid sequence: CASGDRTQYF. The chain combines TRBV27 with TRBJ2-5; 7 bases fit TRBD1. This CDR3 comprises 10 residues. The J segment lost 7 bases and the V segment lost 8 bases, leaving 1 base of the junction unmatched. Germline V lookup: CDR1 MNHEY, CDR2 SMNVEV (reference sequence).

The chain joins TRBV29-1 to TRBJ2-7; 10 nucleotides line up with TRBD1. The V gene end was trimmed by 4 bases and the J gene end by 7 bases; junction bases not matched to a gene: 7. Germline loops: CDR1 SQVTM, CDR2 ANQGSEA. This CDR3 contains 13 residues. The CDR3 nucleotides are TGCAGCGTTGGACGGGACAGGGGATTGGAGCAGTACTTC. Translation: CSVGRDRGLEQYF.

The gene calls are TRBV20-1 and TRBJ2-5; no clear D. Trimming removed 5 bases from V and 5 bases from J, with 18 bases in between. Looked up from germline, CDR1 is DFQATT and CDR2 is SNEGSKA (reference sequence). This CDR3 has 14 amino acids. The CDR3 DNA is TGCAGTGCTGGCCCCTCACTCTACGCGGAGACCCAGTACTTC. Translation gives CSAGPSLYAETQYF.

The CDR3 DNA is TGTGCCAGCAGTTACTGGGGGATGGTTAGCGGGAGAACAGATACGCAGTATTTT. Translated, it gives CASSYWGMVSGRTDTQYF. The chain employs TRBV6-5 and TRBJ2-3, with TRBD2 identical over 9 bases. CDR1 and CDR2 (germline): MNHEY, SVGAGI. V shed 1 base, J shed 3 bases, and the junction held 11 bases outside the gene matches. The CDR3 has 18 amino acids.

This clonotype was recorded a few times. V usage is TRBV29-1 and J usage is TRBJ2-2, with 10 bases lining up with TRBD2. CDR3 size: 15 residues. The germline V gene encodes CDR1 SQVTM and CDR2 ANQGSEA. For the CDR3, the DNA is TGCACCGTGGGCTCTAGCGGGGGATACACCGGGGAGCTGTTTTTT. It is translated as CTVGSSGGYTGELFF.

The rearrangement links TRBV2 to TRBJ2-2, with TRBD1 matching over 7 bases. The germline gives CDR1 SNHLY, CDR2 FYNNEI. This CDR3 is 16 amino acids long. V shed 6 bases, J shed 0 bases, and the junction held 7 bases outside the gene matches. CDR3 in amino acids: CASRKTGTANTGELFF. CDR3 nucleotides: TGTGCCAGCAGGAAAACCGGGACAGCGAACACCGGGGAGCTGTTTTTT.

CDR3 loop: CSARSGGGGTRLYF. In nucleotides, the CDR3 is TGCAGTGCTAGATCAGGGGGGGGTGGGACTAGGTTGTATTTT. The J gene is TRBJ2-3, the V gene TRBV20-1, with D possibly matching TRBD2 (8 bases). The V and J ends lost 2 bases and 14 bases respectively, with 23 bases between them. There are 14 residues in the CDR3. Germline V gene data show CDR1 as DFQATT and CDR2 as SNEGSKA (reference sequence).

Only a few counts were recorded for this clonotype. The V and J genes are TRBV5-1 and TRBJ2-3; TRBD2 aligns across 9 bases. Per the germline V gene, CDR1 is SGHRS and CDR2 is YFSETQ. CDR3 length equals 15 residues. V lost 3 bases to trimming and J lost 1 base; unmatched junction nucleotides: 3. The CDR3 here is CASSSSGARTDTQYF. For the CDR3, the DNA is TGCGCCAGCAGCTCTAGCGGGGCTCGCACAGATACGCAGTATTTT.

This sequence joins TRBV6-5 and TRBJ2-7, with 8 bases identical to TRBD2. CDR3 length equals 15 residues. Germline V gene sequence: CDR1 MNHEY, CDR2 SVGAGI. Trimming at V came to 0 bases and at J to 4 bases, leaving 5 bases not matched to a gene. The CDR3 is CASSYSASGLYEQYF. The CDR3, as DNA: TGTGCCAGCAGTTACTCTGCTAGCGGGTTGTACGAGCAGTACTTC.

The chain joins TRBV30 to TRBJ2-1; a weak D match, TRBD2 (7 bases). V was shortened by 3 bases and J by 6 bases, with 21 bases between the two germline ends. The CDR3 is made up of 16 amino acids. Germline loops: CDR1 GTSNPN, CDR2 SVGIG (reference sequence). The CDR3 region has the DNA TGTGCCTGGAGCCCACTAGGACTAGGGGGTGGCAATGAGCAGTTCTTC. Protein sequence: CAWSPLGLGGGNEQFF.

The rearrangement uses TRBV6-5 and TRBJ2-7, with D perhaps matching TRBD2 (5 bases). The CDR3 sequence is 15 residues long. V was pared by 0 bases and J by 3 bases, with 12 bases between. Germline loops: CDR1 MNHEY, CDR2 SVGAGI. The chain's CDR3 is CASSYSVEAGYEQYF. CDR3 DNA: TGTGCCAGCAGTTACTCCGTAGAGGCGGGCTACGAGCAGTACTTC.

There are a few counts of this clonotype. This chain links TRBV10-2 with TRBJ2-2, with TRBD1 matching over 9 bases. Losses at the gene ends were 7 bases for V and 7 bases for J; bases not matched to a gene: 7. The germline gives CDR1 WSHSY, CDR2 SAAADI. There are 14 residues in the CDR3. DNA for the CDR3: TGCGCCAGCAATAGACAGGGGGACGGCGGGGAGCTGTTTTTT. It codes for CASNRQGDGGELFF.

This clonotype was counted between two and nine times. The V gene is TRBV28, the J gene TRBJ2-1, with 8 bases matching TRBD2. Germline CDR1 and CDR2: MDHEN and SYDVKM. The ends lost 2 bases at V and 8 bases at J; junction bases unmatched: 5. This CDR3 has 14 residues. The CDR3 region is CASSLKAGGHEQFF. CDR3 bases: TGTGCCAGCAGTTTAAAGGCGGGGGGACATGAGCAGTTCTTC.

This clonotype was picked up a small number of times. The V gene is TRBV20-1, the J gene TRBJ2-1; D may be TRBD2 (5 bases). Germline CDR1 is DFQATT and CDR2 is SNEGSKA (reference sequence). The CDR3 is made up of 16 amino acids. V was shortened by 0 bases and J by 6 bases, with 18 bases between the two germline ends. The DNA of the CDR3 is TGCAGTGCTAGAGATTTTGCTAGCTCGACCCTCAATGAGCAGTTCTTC. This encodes CSARDFASSTLNEQFF.

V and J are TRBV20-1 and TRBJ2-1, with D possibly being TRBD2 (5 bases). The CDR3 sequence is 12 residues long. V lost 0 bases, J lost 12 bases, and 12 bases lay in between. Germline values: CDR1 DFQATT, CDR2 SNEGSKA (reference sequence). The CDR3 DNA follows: TGCAGTGCTAGAGATAGGGAGCTTCCGCAGTTCTTC. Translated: CSARDRELPQFF.

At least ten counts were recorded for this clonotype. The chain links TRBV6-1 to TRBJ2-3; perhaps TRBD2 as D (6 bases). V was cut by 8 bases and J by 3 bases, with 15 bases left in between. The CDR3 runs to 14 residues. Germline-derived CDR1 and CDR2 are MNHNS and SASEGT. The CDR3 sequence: CASQSGGWTDTQYF. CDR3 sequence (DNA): TGTGCCAGCCAGTCCGGGGGATGGACAGATACGCAGTATTTT.